This paragraph reports one T cell receptor beta chain. These data come from a study of shared clonotypes between healthy human individuals. The CDR3 runs 15 residues. Germline trimming cut 3 bases from V and 2 bases from J; bases unmatched to any gene: 6. Germline CDR1 reads MDHEN; CDR2 reads SYDVKM. Measured with immunoSEQ multiplex PCR; TCRdb has only the in-frame clones, and not every one. Of approximately 720,000 clones in the sample, 55% to 75% were seen once. The receptor was derived from a woman aged 25 to 39 in good health. Sequencing input: memory CD4+ T cells sorted from blood. Documented subset: CD45RA-negative fraction. The rearrangement links TRBV28 to TRBJ1-2; 7 bases match TRBD1. The CDR3 DNA reads TGTGCCAGCAGTTTCGGCAGGGGGGCCAACTATGGCTACACCTTC. Translation gives CASSFGRGANYGYTF.